The T cell receptor beta chain under discussion was sequenced for a study of CD8 T cells in Susac syndrome. Reverse transcription used 0.5 to 1 ug RNA and random hexamers. The CDR3 of TCR beta was amplified by immunoSEQ multiplex PCR across 54 Vbeta and 13 Jbeta. A single record per CDR3 protein comes from TCRdb applying MiXCR to the immunoSEQ multiplex PCR reads. The repertoire holds some 190,000 distinct CDR3 sequences, around 95% seen once, with 0.095% to 0.12% in the top ten. In regard to this clonotype: Its matching antigen is unknown.

CDR1 is DFQATT and CDR2 is SNEGSKA in the germline V gene (reference sequence). The CDR3 length is 11 residues. The V and J ends lost 3 bases and 13 bases, in that order; junction bases with no gene match: 7. The study, taken as a whole, reports: Individuals included in the TCR sequencing and HLA analysis were acknowledged by the study to be relatively few in number.

Sequences were obtained from CD4+ T cells from PBMCs. The chain has TRBV20-1 and TRBJ2-5, with 8 positions matching TRBD2. The receptor comes from a human donor in good health. The CDR3 coding sequence is TGCAGTGCTAGCGGAGGACTAGCCCCGTACTTC. Its translation: CSASGGLAPYF.